These 10 T cell receptor beta chains originate from one sample sequenced in a study of shared clonotypes between healthy human individuals. Profiled with immunoSEQ multiplex PCR; TCRdb holds only in-frame clones, not every one. The table shows over a million clones, with approximately 68% occurring only once. Material for sequencing was memory CD4+ T cells sorted from blood. Subset: CD45RA-negative fraction. Receptors were obtained from a young man in good health.

This clone was observed a handful of times. This sequence joins TRBV5-1 and TRBJ2-3; D is unclear. The ends were cut back, 5 bases at V and 3 bases at J, with 16 bases in the middle. Germline CDR1 and CDR2: SGHRS and YFSETQ. This CDR3 comprises 15 residues. This CDR3 reads CASSKDTKLTDTQYF. For the CDR3, the DNA is TGCGCCAGCAGTAAAGACACCAAGCTTACAGATACGCAGTATTTT. The full variable domain, in which reference TRBV5-1 and TRBJ2-3 provide the parts outside the CDR3, is KAGVTQTPRYLIKTRGQQVTLSCSPISGHRSVSWYQQTPGQGLQFLFEYFSETQRNKGNFPGRFSGRQFSNSRSEMNVSTLELGDSALYLCASSKDTKLTDTQYFGPGTRLTVL.

The count of this clone is one. The chain combines TRBV7-6 with TRBJ1-3, with D uncertain. Trimming cost V 1 base and J 0 bases, with 10 bases left between them. The V gene's germline CDR1 is SGHVS and CDR2 FNYEAQ. The CDR3 is made up of 16 amino acids. The CDR3 DNA follows: TGTGCCAGCAGCTTAGGCCAGCCTGACTCTGGAAACACCATATATTTT. Its translation is CASSLGQPDSGNTIYF.

For this clone: A single base is all that separates this from a far larger clone, so a read error is likely. The rearrangement joins TRBV6-5 to TRBJ1-6; no reliable D call. The germline V gene has CDR1 MNHEY and CDR2 SVGAGI. Trimming took 7 bases from V and 10 from J, leaving 17 bases between them. The CDR3 spans 14 residues. CDR3 loop: CASNVGGVESPLHF. In DNA, the CDR3 is TGTGCCAGCAATGTCGGTGGGGTAGAGTCACCCCTCCACTTT.

The chain has TRBV7-2 and TRBJ2-2; D assignment may be TRBD1 or TRBD2 (5 bases each). CDR3 length equals 16 residues. Trimming left V 7 bases short and J 5 bases short, with 20 bases between. CDR1 is SGHTA, CDR2 FQGNSA, per germline. CDR3 nucleotides: TGTGCCAGCACTCTTTCGGGGCGGATGGGGACCGGGGAGCTGTTTTTT. Translation: CASTLSGRMGTGELFF.

The rearrangement joins TRBV5-4 to TRBJ1-2; D perhaps matches TRBD1 (6 bases). The CDR3 totals 14 residues. Looked up from germline, CDR1 is SGHNT and CDR2 is YYREEE (reference sequence). Deletions cut 2 bases from V and 4 bases from J, with 12 bases between. The CDR3: CASSLSGAVYGYTF. The CDR3 DNA follows: TGTGCCAGCAGCTTATCAGGGGCAGTCTATGGCTACACCTTC.

In this sample, this clone turned up once. The chain couples TRBV9 to TRBJ1-2; D perhaps matches TRBD1 (5 bases). V lost 4 bases to trimming and J lost 8 bases, with 21 bases between them. Germline values: CDR1 SGDLS, CDR2 YYNGEE. The CDR3 is made up of 15 amino acids. The DNA for the CDR3 is TGTGCCAGCAGCACTAGCGGGCAGGGAGGTGGGGGCTACACCTTC. Encoded protein: CASSTSGQGGGGYTF.

This chain links TRBV5-1 with TRBJ2-5, with D possibly called TRBD1 or TRBD2 (5 bases each). The CDR3 runs 14 residues. Trimming removed 4 bases at V and 5 bases at J, with 15 bases between. The V gene's germline CDR1 is SGHRS and CDR2 YFSETQ. The CDR3 loop reads CASSPGTSPETQYF. Here the CDR3 DNA reads TGCGCCAGCAGCCCAGGGACCTCCCCGGAGACCCAGTACTTC.

The chain combines TRBV5-8 with TRBJ1-5, with D uncertain. The CDR3 length is 13 residues. The ends were cut back, 3 bases at V and 2 bases at J, with 6 bases in the middle. Germline V gene lookup returns CDR1 SGHTS and CDR2 YDEGEE. CDR3 in amino acids: CASSYGGNQPQHF. As DNA, the CDR3 is TGTGCCAGCAGCTATGGGGGCAATCAGCCCCAGCATTTT.

The chain combines TRBV27 with TRBJ2-4, with D perhaps matching TRBD2 (5 bases). The CDR3 contains 16 residues. V lost 5 bases, J lost 7 bases, and 21 bases lay in between. Germline loops: CDR1 MNHEY, CDR2 SMNVEV (reference sequence). This CDR3 is CASSQRRLGGYNIQYF. For the CDR3, the DNA is TGTGCCAGCAGTCAACGACGGCTGGGCGGGTATAACATTCAGTACTTC.

This clone was recorded a few times. The rearrangement uses TRBV9 and TRBJ1-4, with D hard to call. The CDR3 covers 15 residues. CDR1 is SGDLS, CDR2 YYNGEE, per germline. The V and J ends lost 1 base and 8 bases respectively, with 15 bases between them. The CDR3: CASSVSVGLSEKLFF. The CDR3 nucleotides are TGTGCCAGCAGCGTAAGTGTCGGACTTTCCGAAAAACTGTTTTTT.